Listed below are T cell receptor beta chains from one sample, sequenced in a study of shared T cell receptors in the human thymus. Assay used: immunoSEQ multiplex PCR; TCRdb lists only in-frame clones, some missing. The table shows over 650,000 clones, with roughly 86% occurring only once. The sample also formed part of further work on human thymus T cells.

Sequencing input: thymocytes. The receptors were gathered from a boy less than two years old with a congenital heart defect. CDR3s include the opening cysteine and the closing phenylalanine or tryptophan. The order of the fields is clone size, J gene, V gene, D gene, CDR3 protein, CDR3 DNA. A D gene is named only where the DNA matches it firmly. Clone size is given for some rows only: seen once, a few or many times, or a class if the clone is expanded.

>NA|TRBJ1-3|TRBV4-3|NA
CASSQDQRVYGNTIYF
TGCGCCAGCAGCCAAGATCAGCGGGTATATGGAAACACCATATATTTT
>NA|TRBJ2-1|TRBV4-1|NA
CASSQDVAEGNNEQFF
TGCGCCAGCAGCCAAGATGTAGCGGAGGGGAACAATGAGCAGTTCTTC
>NA|TRBJ2-7|TRBV28|NA
CASALGHEQYF
TGTGCCAGCGCCCTGGGCCACGAGCAGTACTTC
>NA|TRBJ1-1|TRBV5-1|NA
CASKRRGAGNTEAFF
TGCGCCAGCAAAAGGAGGGGCGCTGGGAACACTGAAGCTTTCTTT
>NA|TRBJ1-2|TRBV4-3|NA
CASSQGKRYGYTF
TGCGCCAGCAGCCAAGGGAAGCGGTATGGCTACACCTTC
>NA|TRBJ2-3|TRBV6-4|NA
CASSRRVGTDTQYF
TGTGCCAGCAGTCGGAGGGTGGGGACAGATACGCAGTATTTT
>NA|TRBJ2-7|TRBV5-6|TRBD1
CASSHQDRDEQYF
TGTGCCAGCAGCCATCAGGACAGGGACGAGCAGTACTTC
>NA|TRBJ2-7|TRBV28|NA
CASSVPTGRWNEQYF
TGTGCCAGCAGTGTTCCCACAGGGCGATGGAACGAGCAGTACTTC
>NA|TRBJ2-3|TRBV5-1|TRBD2
CASSLRPSGDNTQYF
TGCGCCAGCAGCTTGCGTCCTAGCGGGGATAATACGCAGTATTTT
>NA|TRBJ1-2|TRBV7-3|NA
CASSLLCPGPF
TGTGCCAGCAGCTTATTGTGCCCTGGGCCCTTC
>NA|TRBJ2-1|TRBV29-1|TRBD2
CSVERSSGDYNEQFF
TGCAGCGTTGAAAGGTCTAGCGGGGACTACAATGAGCAGTTCTTC
>NA|TRBJ2-1|TRBV11-2|NA
CASSRIRRKGSYNEQFF
TGTGCCAGCAGTCGCATCAGGAGGAAGGGCTCCTACAATGAGCAGTTCTTC
>NA|TRBJ1-5|TRBV18|NA
CASSHTRVRNQPQHF
TGTGCCAGCTCCCACACACGTGTACGCAATCAGCCCCAGCATTTT
>NA|TRBJ1-5|TRBV5-6|NA
CASSLRGTGLNNQPQHF
TGTGCCAGCAGCTTACGCGGGACGGGATTAAACAATCAGCCCCAGCATTTT
>few|TRBJ2-7|TRBV10-2|NA
CASSEPPPRPKDEQYF
TGCGCCAGCAGTGAGCCCCCCCCCAGGCCGAAGGACGAGCAGTACTTC
>NA|TRBJ1-2|TRBV15|NA
CATSRRQEGYGYTF
TGTGCCACCAGCAGGAGGCAGGAGGGCTATGGCTACACCTTC
>NA|TRBJ1-1|TRBV27|TRBD1
CASSSGQGINTEAFF
TGTGCCAGCAGTTCCGGACAGGGGATAAACACTGAAGCTTTCTTT
>NA|TRBJ2-5|TRBV28|TRBD2
CASSLPWGGVQETQYF
TGTGCCAGCAGTCTTCCCTGGGGGGGGGTCCAAGAGACCCAGTACTTC
>NA|TRBJ2-1|TRBV13|TRBD1
CASSSWTGGNEQFF
TGTGCCAGCAGCTCCTGGACAGGGGGCAATGAGCAGTTCTTC